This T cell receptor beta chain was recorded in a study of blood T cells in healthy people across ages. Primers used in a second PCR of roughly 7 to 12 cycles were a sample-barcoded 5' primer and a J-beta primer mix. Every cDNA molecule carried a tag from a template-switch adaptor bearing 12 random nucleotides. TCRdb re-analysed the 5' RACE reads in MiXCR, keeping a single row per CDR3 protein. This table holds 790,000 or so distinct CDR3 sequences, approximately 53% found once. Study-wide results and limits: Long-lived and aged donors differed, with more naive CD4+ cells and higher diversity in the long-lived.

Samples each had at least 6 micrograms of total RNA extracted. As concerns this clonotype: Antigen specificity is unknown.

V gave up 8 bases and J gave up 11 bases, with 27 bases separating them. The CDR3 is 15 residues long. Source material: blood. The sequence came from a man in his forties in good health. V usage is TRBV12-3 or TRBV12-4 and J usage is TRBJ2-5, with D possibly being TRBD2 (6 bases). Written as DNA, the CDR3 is TGTGCCAGCTGGACCATTGGCGGGGCCACTGGGGGGCAGTACTTC. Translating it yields CASWTIGGATGGQYF.